The sequence of this TCR beta chain was determined in a study of CD8 T cells in Susac syndrome. The CDR3 is 15 residues long. Trimming removed 6 bases from V and 4 bases from J, with 18 bases in between. The V gene's germline CDR1 is LNHDA and CDR2 SQIVND (reference sequence). RNA amounts of roughly 0.5 to 1 ug underwent reverse transcription with random hexamers. TCRdb recomputed calls from the immunoSEQ multiplex PCR reads with MiXCR, one row per CDR3 protein. The data show 190,000 or so distinct CDR3 sequences, 90% to 95% seen once. The T cells that were sequenced for TCR beta were CD8+ and CD4+ cells from blood.

The source of this sequence is a human donor with multiple sclerosis. The V call is TRBV19, the J call TRBJ2-5, with D perhaps matching TRBD1 (6 bases). The sequenced material came from CD4+ T cells from PBMCs. This CDR3 is CASRDSTTLRETQYF. The CDR3 DNA reads as TGTGCCAGTAGGGACAGCACTACCCTGCGAGAGACCCAGTACTTC.